These T cell receptor beta chains were read from a single sample in a study of CD8+CD57+ T cells in acquired aplastic anemia. TCRdb ran MiXCR on the reads and lists one entry per CDR3 protein. This sample has 120,000 or so distinct CDR3 sequences, with about 40% found just once. Sequenced material: sorted CD4+, CD8+, or CD8+CD57+ T cells (not recorded which) from PBMCs. These receptors all come from a human donor with aplastic anemia. CDR3s include the opening cysteine and the closing phenylalanine or tryptophan. The order of the fields is J gene, clone size, V gene, CDR3 length, D gene, CDR3 protein, CDR3 DNA. The D gene is left open where the match is weak. Only part of the rows carry a size: once, few, many, or a class if the clone is expanded.

J gene: TRBJ2-2
clone size: NA
V gene: TRBV20-1
CDR3 length: 14
D gene: NA
CDR3 protein: CSAPALPNTGELFF
CDR3 DNA: TGCAGTGCCCCAGCGCTTCCGAACACCGGGGAGCTGTTTTTT

J gene: TRBJ2-3
clone size: NA
V gene: TRBV28
CDR3 length: 16
D gene: NA
CDR3 protein: CASSLSSSGFTDTQYF
CDR3 DNA: TGTGCCAGCAGTTTATCTAGTAGCGGATTCACAGATACGCAGTATTTT

J gene: TRBJ2-1
clone size: once
V gene: TRBV7-7
CDR3 length: 13
D gene: TRBD2
CDR3 protein: CASSLGLAYEQFF
CDR3 DNA: TGTGCTAGCAGCTTAGGACTAGCTTATGAGCAGTTCTTC

J gene: TRBJ2-3
clone size: few
V gene: TRBV24-1
CDR3 length: 15
D gene: TRBD1
CDR3 protein: CATSDRDRGSDTQYF
CDR3 DNA: TGTGCCACCAGTGACCGGGACAGGGGCTCAGATACGCAGTATTTT

J gene: TRBJ1-1
clone size: many
V gene: TRBV20-1
CDR3 length: 15
D gene: NA
CDR3 protein: CSARDEVRGDTEAFF
CDR3 DNA: TGCAGTGCTAGAGATGAAGTCCGAGGAGACACTGAAGCTTTCTTT

J gene: TRBJ2-5
clone size: many
V gene: TRBV3-1
CDR3 length: 14
D gene: TRBD1
CDR3 protein: CASSQNTGVETQYF
CDR3 DNA: TGTGCCAGCAGCCAGAATACAGGGGTAGAGACCCAGTACTTC

J gene: TRBJ2-7
clone size: NA
V gene: TRBV28
CDR3 length: 16
D gene: NA
CDR3 protein: CASRTPGGTENYEQYF
CDR3 DNA: TGTGCCAGCAGGACGCCAGGCGGGACAGAAAACTACGAGCAGTACTTC

J gene: TRBJ1-1
clone size: many
V gene: TRBV3-1
CDR3 length: 13
D gene: NA
CDR3 protein: CASSQVTDHEAFF
CDR3 DNA: TGTGCCAGCAGCCAAGTAACAGACCATGAAGCTTTCTTT

J gene: TRBJ2-5
clone size: many
V gene: TRBV7-9
CDR3 length: 14
D gene: NA
CDR3 protein: CASSRRQIQETQYF
CDR3 DNA: TGTGCCAGCAGCCGCCGACAGATACAAGAGACCCAGTACTTC

J gene: TRBJ2-3
clone size: many
V gene: TRBV14
CDR3 length: 15
D gene: TRBD1
CDR3 protein: CASSRTGPSTDTQYF
CDR3 DNA: TGTGCCAGCAGTCGGACAGGGCCCAGCACAGATACGCAGTATTTT

J gene: TRBJ1-2
clone size: NA
V gene: TRBV2
CDR3 length: 12
D gene: TRBD1
CDR3 protein: CASRPVRTGSTF
CDR3 DNA: TGTGCCAGCAGGCCCGTGAGGACAGGTTCCACCTTC

J gene: TRBJ1-2
clone size: few
V gene: TRBV29-1
CDR3 length: 11
D gene: TRBD1
CDR3 protein: CSVVGGQGDTF
CDR3 DNA: TGCAGCGTTGTCGGTGGACAGGGGGACACCTTC

J gene: TRBJ2-2
clone size: NA
V gene: TRBV9
CDR3 length: 14
D gene: NA
CDR3 protein: CASSQGPNTGELFF
CDR3 DNA: TGTGCCAGCAGCCAGGGACCGAACACCGGGGAGCTGTTTTTT

J gene: TRBJ2-2
clone size: NA
V gene: TRBV24-1
CDR3 length: 14
D gene: TRBD1
CDR3 protein: CATSTRTGRGELFF
CDR3 DNA: TGTGCCACCAGTACCCGGACAGGGCGCGGGGAGCTGTTTTTT

J gene: TRBJ2-2
clone size: NA
V gene: TRBV12-3/TRBV12-4
CDR3 length: 14
D gene: NA
CDR3 protein: CASRPGVQTGGLFF
CDR3 DNA: TGTGCCAGCAGACCTGGTGTTCAAACCGGGGGGCTGTTTTTT

J gene: TRBJ1-2
clone size: NA
V gene: TRBV29-1
CDR3 length: 12
D gene: NA
CDR3 protein: CSVPGGGVGNTF
CDR3 DNA: TGCAGCGTTCCCGGGGGAGGGGTAGGAAACACCTTC

J gene: TRBJ1-2
clone size: many
V gene: TRBV9
CDR3 length: 15
D gene: NA
CDR3 protein: CASSPLIRLDYGYTF
CDR3 DNA: TGTGCCAGCAGCCCTCTCATTCGCTTAGACTATGGCTACACCTTC

J gene: TRBJ1-1
clone size: NA
V gene: TRBV6-2/TRBV6-3
CDR3 length: 17
D gene: TRBD1
CDR3 protein: CASRLPGQGGKDTEAFF
CDR3 DNA: TGTGCCAGCAGACTCCCCGGACAGGGGGGGAAGGACACTGAAGCTTTCTTT

J gene: TRBJ2-7
clone size: NA
V gene: TRBV28
CDR3 length: 15
D gene: TRBD1
CDR3 protein: CASISNRDRLYEQYF
CDR3 DNA: TGTGCCAGCATATCTAATAGGGACAGACTCTACGAGCAGTACTTC